The 15 T cell receptor beta chains reported below all come from one sample, sequenced in a study of T cell responses to AZD1222 COVID-19 vaccine. Using immunoSEQ multiplex PCR, the repertoire was profiled, and TCRdb retains in-frame clones only, with some absent. Of about 120,000 clones listed, 89% are singletons. The sequences come from peripheral blood, collected on day 0 of AZD1222 vaccination. Receptor source: an adult in good health.

The chain has TRBV24-1 and TRBJ1-2; a possible D gene is TRBD1 (6 bases). V was clipped by 6 bases and J by 14 bases, with 12 bases between them. Germline-derived CDR1 and CDR2 are KGHDR and SFDVKD. CDR3 length: 10 residues. The CDR3 sequence is CATSTGSGTF. CDR3 bases: TGTGCCACCAGTACAGGGTCTGGGACCTTC.

The chain combines TRBV6-2 or TRBV6-3 with TRBJ2-7; D gene unclear. V was pared by 2 bases and J by 6 bases, with 11 bases between. The CDR3 is 13 residues long. Per germline, CDR1 MNHEY and CDR2 SVGEGT. The CDR3 DNA is TGTGCCAGCAGTTACGGGTGGGCCGGCGAGCAGTACTTC. Its translation: CASSYGWAGEQYF.

The chain has TRBV11-3 and TRBJ2-7; 7 positions agree with TRBD1. The CDR3 covers 19 residues. V shed 0 bases and J 3 bases; nucleotides not matched to a gene: 17. Germline V gives CDR1 SGHNT, CDR2 YENEEA. Written as DNA, the CDR3 is TGTGCCAGCAGCTTAGACATCTTACCCCCCGGGACAGAGAGCTACGAGCAGTACTTC. Its translation is CASSLDILPPGTESYEQYF.

This clone was seen a handful of times. This chain uses TRBV7-9 with TRBJ2-3; D gene uncertain. The CDR3 sequence is 14 residues long. CDR1 is SEHNR, CDR2 FQNEAQ, per germline (reference sequence). Trimming left V 3 bases short and J 1 base short, with 8 bases between. The CDR3 here is CASSLRWGTDTQYF. CDR3 DNA: TGTGCCAGCAGCTTGCGGTGGGGCACAGATACGCAGTATTTT.

The chain carries TRBV5-1 and TRBJ2-6, with D unresolved. Trimming shortened V by 0 bases and J by 0 bases, and 13 bases separated the two germline ends. The CDR3 runs 18 residues. Looked up from germline, CDR1 is SGHRS and CDR2 is YFSETQ. The CDR3 DNA is TGCGCCAGCAGCTTGGAACCGTTTGGAGACTCTGGGGCCAACGTCCTGACTTTC. Translation: CASSLEPFGDSGANVLTF.

V usage is TRBV5-6 and J usage is TRBJ2-3; the D is unclear. The length of the CDR3 is 16 residues. V was shortened by 1 base and J by 5 bases, with 17 bases between the two germline ends. CDR1 and CDR2 (germline): SGHDT, YYEEEE. CDR3: CASSLPQVGPQDTQYF. The CDR3 DNA reads as TGTGCCAGCAGCTTGCCACAAGTGGGCCCACAAGATACGCAGTATTTT. The variable domain in full, completed from reference TRBV5-6 and TRBJ2-3, reads DAGVTQSPTHLIKTRGQQVTLRCSPKSGHDTVSWYQQALGQGPQFIFQYYEEEERQRGNFPDRFSGHQFPNYSSELNVNALLLGDSALYLCASSLPQVGPQDTQYFGPGTRLTVL.

The chain recombines TRBV10-3 with TRBJ2-3; D may correspond to TRBD1 or TRBD2 (5 bases each). V gave up 2 bases and J gave up 0 bases, with 9 bases separating them. The germline V gene has CDR1 ENHRY and CDR2 SYGVKD. The CDR3 runs to 15 residues. The CDR3 DNA reads as TGTGCCATCAGTGAGGGGACGGGAAGCACAGATACGCAGTATTTT. Encoded protein: CAISEGTGSTDTQYF.

Only a few counts were recorded for this clone. The chain couples TRBV29-1 to TRBJ2-1, with TRBD2 matching over 12 bases. Germline V gene sequence: CDR1 SQVTM, CDR2 ANQGSEA. The CDR3 has 15 residues. The V segment lost 1 base and the J segment 4 bases; nucleotides outside the gene matches: 2. CDR3 DNA sequence: TGCAGCGTTGAAGCTAGCGGGAGGGTATACAATGAGCAGTTCTTC. This gives the protein CSVEASGRVYNEQFF.

This clone was seen once. The rearrangement links TRBV4-3 to TRBJ2-7; no clear D gene. This CDR3 comprises 15 residues. Trimming removed 4 bases from V and 6 bases from J, with 19 bases in between. The V gene's germline CDR1 is LGHNA and CDR2 YSLEER. This chain's CDR3 is CASSLRPAEMSEQYF. The CDR3 region has the DNA TGCGCCAGCAGCCTAAGACCCGCAGAGATGAGCGAGCAGTACTTC.

V usage is TRBV6-5 and J usage is TRBJ2-1; 12 nucleotides match TRBD1. The CDR3 loop spans 16 amino acids. The germline CDR1 and CDR2 sequences are MNHEY and SVGAGI. Trimming took 2 bases from V and 4 from J; bases not matched to a gene: 3. CDR3 in amino acids: CASSYGTGGGYNEQFF. CDR3 coding DNA: TGTGCCAGCAGTTACGGGACAGGGGGCGGTTACAATGAGCAGTTCTTC.

The chain uses TRBV10-2 and TRBJ1-3, with D possibly TRBD1 on 5 matching bases. Trimming took 3 bases from V and 10 from J, leaving 31 bases between them. The germline V gene has CDR1 WSHSY and CDR2 SAAADI. The CDR3 loop spans 19 amino acids. The CDR3 sequence: CASSETSLFPIVTEPTIYF. The CDR3 DNA reads TGCGCCAGCAGTGAAACCAGCCTCTTCCCGATAGTGACAGAGCCAACCATATATTTT.

The chain carries TRBV11-2 and TRBJ2-7; 7 positions match TRBD2. Germline CDR1 reads SGHAT; CDR2 reads FQNNGV. This CDR3 is built from 15 residues. Trimming removed 5 bases from V and 3 bases from J; junction bases left unmatched: 10. Here the CDR3 DNA reads TGTGCCAGCAGCCGACCTGCAGGGAGGGACTACGAGCAGTACTTC. This codes for CASSRPAGRDYEQYF.

The chain carries TRBV14 and TRBJ2-7, with a weak D call TRBD2 (6 bases). The CDR3 is made up of 18 amino acids. V lost 1 base and J lost 2, with 21 bases in between. CDR1 and CDR2 (germline): SGHDN, FVKESK. This CDR3 reads CASSQGAHTGLATYEQYF. The CDR3 DNA reads as TGTGCCAGCAGCCAAGGGGCTCATACTGGGCTAGCGACCTACGAGCAGTACTTC.

The CDR3 DNA reads as TGTGCCAGCAGCTCAGGGGGTGAGAACACTGAAGCTTTCTTT. This gives the protein CASSSGGENTEAFF. This sequence joins TRBV7-3 and TRBJ1-1; 7 bases are shared with TRBD1. The V gene's germline CDR1 is SGHTA and CDR2 FQGTGA. The junction had 3 bases not matched to a gene; V was cut back by 4 bases and J by 1 base. The CDR3 runs to 14 residues.

The rearrangement uses TRBV23-1 and TRBJ2-7, with D perhaps being TRBD1 or TRBD2 (6 bases each). TRBV23-1 is noted as an ORF with a role that remains uncertain. The V end lost 4 bases, the J end lost 0 bases, and 16 bases lay between the germline ends. The CDR3 is 16 amino acids. The CDR3 coding sequence is TGCGCCAGCAGTCTACGAGGAGGGGGAGGCTCCTACGAGCAGTACTTC. The encoded protein is CASSLRGGGGSYEQYF.